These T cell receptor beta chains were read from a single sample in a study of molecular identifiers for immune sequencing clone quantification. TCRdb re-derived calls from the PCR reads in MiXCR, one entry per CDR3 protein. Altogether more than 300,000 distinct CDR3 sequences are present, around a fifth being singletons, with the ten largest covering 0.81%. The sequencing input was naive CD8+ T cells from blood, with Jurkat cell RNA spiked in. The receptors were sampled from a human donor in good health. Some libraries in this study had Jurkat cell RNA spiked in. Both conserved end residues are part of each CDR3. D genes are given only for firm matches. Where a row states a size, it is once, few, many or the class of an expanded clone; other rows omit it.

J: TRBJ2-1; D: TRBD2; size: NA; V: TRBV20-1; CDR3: CSARNGGTSGRAGIYNEQFF
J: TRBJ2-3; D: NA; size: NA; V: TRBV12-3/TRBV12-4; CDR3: CASSLGSGGWSDTQYF
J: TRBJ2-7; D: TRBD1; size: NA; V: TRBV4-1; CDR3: CASSYIVTGVGYEQYF
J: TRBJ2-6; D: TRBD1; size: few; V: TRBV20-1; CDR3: CSARAPLDRAGSGANVLTF
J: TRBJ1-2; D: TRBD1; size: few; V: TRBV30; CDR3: CAWSPTGIYGYTF
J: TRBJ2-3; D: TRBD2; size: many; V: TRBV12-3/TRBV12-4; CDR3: CASSDPLAGGPTDTQYF
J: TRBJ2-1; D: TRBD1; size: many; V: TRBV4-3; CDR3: CASSQDGGVGQEQFF
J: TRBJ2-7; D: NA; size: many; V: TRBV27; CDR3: CASSLAGAHPYEQYF
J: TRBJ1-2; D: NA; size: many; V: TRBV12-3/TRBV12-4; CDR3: CASSLALMGIYGYTF
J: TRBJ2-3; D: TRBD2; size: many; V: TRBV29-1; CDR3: CSVEDGLAGVGGTDTQYF
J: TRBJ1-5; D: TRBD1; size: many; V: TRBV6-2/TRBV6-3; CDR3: CASSWGQGGQPQHF
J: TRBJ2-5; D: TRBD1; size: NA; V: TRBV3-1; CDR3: CASSQVGQGQTQYF
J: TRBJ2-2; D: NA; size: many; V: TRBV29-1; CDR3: CSVTDMGTGELFF
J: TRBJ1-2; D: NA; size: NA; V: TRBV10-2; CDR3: CASSEEAKLSNYGYTF
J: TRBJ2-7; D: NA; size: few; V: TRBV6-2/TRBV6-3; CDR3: CASSYSSGLQYEQYF
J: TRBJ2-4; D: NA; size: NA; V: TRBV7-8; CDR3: CASSWDRAGLAKNIQCF
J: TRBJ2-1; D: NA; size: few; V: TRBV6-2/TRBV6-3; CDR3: CASSSDFEQFF
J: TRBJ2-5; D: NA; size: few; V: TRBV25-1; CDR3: CASSEFWTDQETQYF
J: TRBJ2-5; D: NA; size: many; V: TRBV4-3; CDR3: CASSQKPGQEETQYF
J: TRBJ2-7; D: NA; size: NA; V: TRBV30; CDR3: CAWSIQFGSLEQYF
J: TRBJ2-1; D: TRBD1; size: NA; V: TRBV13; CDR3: CASSLGQGARNEQFF
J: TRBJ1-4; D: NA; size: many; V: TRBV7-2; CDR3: CASSQAPSTNEKLFF
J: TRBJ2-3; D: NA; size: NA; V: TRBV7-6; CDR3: CASSLAPRGSTDTQYF
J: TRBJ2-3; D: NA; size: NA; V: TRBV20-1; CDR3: CSAMVGSDTQYF
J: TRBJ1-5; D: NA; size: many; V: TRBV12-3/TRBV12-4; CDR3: CASSEAGQPQHF
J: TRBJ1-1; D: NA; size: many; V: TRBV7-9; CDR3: CASSLSSTDNTEAFF
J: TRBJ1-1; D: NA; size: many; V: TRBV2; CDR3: CASSDDTWGEAFF
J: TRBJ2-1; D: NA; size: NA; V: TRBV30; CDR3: CAWSPKDHTHEQFF
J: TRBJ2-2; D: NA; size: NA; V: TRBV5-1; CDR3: CASSPSGLAGELFF
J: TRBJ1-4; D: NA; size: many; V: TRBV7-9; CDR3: CASSFISEKLFF
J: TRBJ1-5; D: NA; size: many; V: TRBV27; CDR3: CASSPTSVAGNQPQHF
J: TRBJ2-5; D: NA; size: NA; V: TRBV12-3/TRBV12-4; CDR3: CAGSLMEGADQETQYF
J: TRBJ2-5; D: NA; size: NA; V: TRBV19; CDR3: CASSLDSEETQYF
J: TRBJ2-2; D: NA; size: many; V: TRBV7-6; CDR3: CASSLEFYGELFF
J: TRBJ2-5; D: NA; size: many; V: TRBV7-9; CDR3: CASSFERGLETQYF
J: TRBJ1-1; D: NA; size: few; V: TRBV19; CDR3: CASSSLTYNTEAFF
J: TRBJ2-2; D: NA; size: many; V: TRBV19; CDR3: CASSIESIFIGELFF
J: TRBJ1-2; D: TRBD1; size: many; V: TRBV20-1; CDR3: CSAPGTGEISNYGYTF
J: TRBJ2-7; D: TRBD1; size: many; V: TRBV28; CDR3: CASSSGQRSSYEQYF
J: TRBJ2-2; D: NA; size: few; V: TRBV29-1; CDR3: CSILWAGELFF
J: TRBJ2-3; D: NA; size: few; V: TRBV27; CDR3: CASSPISLPAYYTDTQYF
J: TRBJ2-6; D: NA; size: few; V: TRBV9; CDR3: CASSVGVLGESGANVLTF
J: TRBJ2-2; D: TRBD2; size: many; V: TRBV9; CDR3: CASSEAGEVGELFF
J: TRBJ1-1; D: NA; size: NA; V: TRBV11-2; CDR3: CASNEVWYGTAFEAFF
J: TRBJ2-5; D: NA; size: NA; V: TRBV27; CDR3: CASSSRTRVGPETQYF